A selection of T cell receptor beta chains follows, all from one sample in a study of T cell repertoires in cytomegalovirus infection. These receptors are not linked to any known antigen. TCRdb processed the reads anew with MiXCR; each CDR3 protein has one entry. The table shows some 50,000 distinct CDR3 sequences, with 20% to 25% occurring only once. The specimen comprised CD8+ T cells from cultured PBMCs, sampled from culture after CMV antigen stimulation. The receptors were gathered from a human donor in good health (CMV status not recorded). Some clones in this sample may be carry-over from other donors' samples. The CDR3 runs from the conserved cysteine through the conserved F or W. A D gene is named only where the DNA matches it firmly. Only some rows state a clone size, as once, few, many or a class for expanded clones.

clone_size: -
v_call: TRBV6-6
j_call: TRBJ1-5
d_call: TRBD1
cdr3_nt: TGTGCCAGCAGTTACTCTCCCGGGACAGGAGGGAGAGGAGAATATAGCAATCAGCCCCAGCATTTT
cdr3_aa: CASSYSPGTGGRGEYSNQPQHF

clone_size: -
v_call: TRBV6-5
j_call: TRBJ2-1
d_call: -
cdr3_nt: TGTGCCAGCAGTTACGAGGGTAGCATCCACAATGAGCAGTTCTTC
cdr3_aa: CASSYEGSIHNEQFF

clone_size: -
v_call: TRBV12-3/TRBV12-4
j_call: TRBJ2-1
d_call: TRBD2
cdr3_nt: TGTGCCAGCAGTTTTTCCCTAGCGGGAGGGCCTAAGGATGAGCAGTTCTTC
cdr3_aa: CASSFSLAGGPKDEQFF

clone_size: few
v_call: TRBV7-2
j_call: TRBJ1-2
d_call: -
cdr3_nt: TGTGCCAGCAGTCATCGTGAGGGTGGTGGGCATGGCTACACCTTC
cdr3_aa: CASSHREGGGHGYTF

clone_size: -
v_call: TRBV15
j_call: TRBJ1-1
d_call: -
cdr3_nt: TGTGCCACCAGCAGGCGGGGGAGGGTGAACACTGAAGCTTTCTTT
cdr3_aa: CATSRRGRVNTEAFF

clone_size: few
v_call: TRBV7-9
j_call: TRBJ1-1
d_call: -
cdr3_nt: TGTGCCAGCAGCTTAGAAAAGAACACTGAAGCTTTCTTT
cdr3_aa: CASSLEKNTEAFF

clone_size: -
v_call: TRBV7-6
j_call: TRBJ2-6
d_call: -
cdr3_nt: TGTGCCAGCAGCTTAAATCAGGGCCCTGGGGCCAACGTCCTGACTTTC
cdr3_aa: CASSLNQGPGANVLTF

clone_size: -
v_call: TRBV7-3
j_call: TRBJ2-1
d_call: -
cdr3_nt: TGTGCCAGCAGCTTCTCTCGGAGCTCCTACAATGAGCAGTTCTTC
cdr3_aa: CASSFSRSSYNEQFF

clone_size: few
v_call: TRBV6-2/TRBV6-3
j_call: TRBJ2-1
d_call: -
cdr3_nt: TGTGCCACCAAAACCTTCGGGGTCAATGAGCAGTTCTTC
cdr3_aa: CATKTFGVNEQFF

clone_size: few
v_call: TRBV7-8
j_call: TRBJ2-3
d_call: -
cdr3_nt: TGTGCCAGCAGCTTCGGTAGCACAGATACGCAGTATTTT
cdr3_aa: CASSFGSTDTQYF

clone_size: few
v_call: TRBV7-9
j_call: TRBJ2-2
d_call: -
cdr3_nt: TGTGCCAGCAGCTCGCCCATTGAGTTGGCCGGGGAGCTGTTTTTT
cdr3_aa: CASSSPIELAGELFF

clone_size: -
v_call: TRBV7-2
j_call: TRBJ2-2
d_call: -
cdr3_nt: TGTGCCAGCAGCTTATGGTCTCGAGGAGACACCGGGGAGCTGTTTTTT
cdr3_aa: CASSLWSRGDTGELFF

clone_size: -
v_call: TRBV4-3
j_call: TRBJ1-5
d_call: -
cdr3_nt: TGCGCCAGCAGCCAAGATAGGGCAGGGACTTTTAGGCCCCAGCATTTT
cdr3_aa: CASSQDRAGTFRPQHF

clone_size: few
v_call: TRBV20-1
j_call: TRBJ2-1
d_call: TRBD2
cdr3_nt: TGCAGTGCCCGCGCTCTAGCGGGGAATTACAATGAGCAGTTCTTC
cdr3_aa: CSARALAGNYNEQFF

clone_size: few
v_call: TRBV5-4
j_call: TRBJ2-1
d_call: -
cdr3_nt: TGTGCCAGCAGCGGCAAACAGGGAAATGAGCAGTTCTTC
cdr3_aa: CASSGKQGNEQFF

clone_size: -
v_call: TRBV7-9
j_call: TRBJ2-1
d_call: TRBD2
cdr3_nt: TGTGCCAGCAGCTTAGCGGAGGCTAGCGGGAGTGCCTACAATGAGCAGTTCTTC
cdr3_aa: CASSLAEASGSAYNEQFF

clone_size: few
v_call: TRBV27
j_call: TRBJ1-1
d_call: -
cdr3_nt: TGTGCCAGCAGTTTATCCGAACACCGCACTGAAGCTTTCTTT
cdr3_aa: CASSLSEHRTEAFF

clone_size: many
v_call: TRBV7-2
j_call: TRBJ2-1
d_call: TRBD2
cdr3_nt: TGTGCCAGCAGCTTAGCGCTAGGGACTAGCGGGGGCCCAAGCTCCTACAATGAGCAGTTCTTC
cdr3_aa: CASSLALGTSGGPSSYNEQFF

clone_size: many
v_call: TRBV10-3
j_call: TRBJ1-2
d_call: TRBD1
cdr3_nt: TGTGCCATCAGTGATCCTATGACAGGGGCTACAAACTATGGCTACACCTTC
cdr3_aa: CAISDPMTGATNYGYTF

clone_size: -
v_call: TRBV7-9
j_call: TRBJ2-5
d_call: -
cdr3_nt: TGTGCCAGCAGCCTCGGGGGAATAGCCGAGACCCAGTACTTC
cdr3_aa: CASSLGGIAETQYF

clone_size: few
v_call: TRBV7-8
j_call: TRBJ2-7
d_call: -
cdr3_nt: TGTGCCAGCAGACCCCGCACTTATTCCTACGAGCAGTACTTC
cdr3_aa: CASRPRTYSYEQYF

clone_size: -
v_call: TRBV7-3
j_call: TRBJ1-1
d_call: -
cdr3_nt: TGTGCCAGCAGCCAGTCGAGGGGGGCAACTGAAGCTTTCTTT
cdr3_aa: CASSQSRGATEAFF

clone_size: -
v_call: TRBV7-2
j_call: TRBJ2-2
d_call: TRBD2
cdr3_nt: TGTGCCAGCAGCTTACGGGGGGAAGACAACACCGGGGAGCTGTTTTTT
cdr3_aa: CASSLRGEDNTGELFF

clone_size: -
v_call: TRBV15
j_call: TRBJ2-5
d_call: -
cdr3_nt: TGTACCACCAGCAGAGACCTAGGGGAGACCCAGTACTTC
cdr3_aa: CTTSRDLGETQYF

clone_size: few
v_call: TRBV7-2
j_call: TRBJ2-3
d_call: -
cdr3_nt: TGTGCCAGCAGCTTAGGAGTACTTCTCACAGATACGCAGTATTTT
cdr3_aa: CASSLGVLLTDTQYF

clone_size: few
v_call: TRBV6-6
j_call: TRBJ2-1
d_call: -
cdr3_nt: TGTGCCAGCAGGGCAGGGGCCCCCCCAGATGAGCAGTTCTTC
cdr3_aa: CASRAGAPPDEQFF

clone_size: -
v_call: TRBV7-9
j_call: TRBJ2-5
d_call: -
cdr3_nt: TGTGCCAGCAGCCCGCCCGGGGGGCGAGAGACCCAGTACTTC
cdr3_aa: CASSPPGGRETQYF

clone_size: few
v_call: TRBV6-4
j_call: TRBJ2-3
d_call: -
cdr3_nt: TGTGCCAGCAGTGACGTGGGGACAGATACGCAGTATTTT
cdr3_aa: CASSDVGTDTQYF

clone_size: few
v_call: TRBV7-2
j_call: TRBJ1-3
d_call: TRBD1
cdr3_nt: TGTGCCAGCAGCTTAGGGAGACAGGGGGCGGGAAACACCATATATTTT
cdr3_aa: CASSLGRQGAGNTIYF

clone_size: -
v_call: TRBV7-9
j_call: TRBJ2-1
d_call: TRBD1
cdr3_nt: TGTGCCAGCAGACGTACAGGGGTTGAGCAGTTCTTC
cdr3_aa: CASRRTGVEQFF

clone_size: -
v_call: TRBV7-8
j_call: TRBJ2-1
d_call: -
cdr3_nt: TGTGCCAGCACCCCAAGGGGACGAGGGTCCAATGAGCAGTTCTTC
cdr3_aa: CASTPRGRGSNEQFF

clone_size: -
v_call: TRBV7-2
j_call: TRBJ1-4
d_call: -
cdr3_nt: TGTGCCAGCAGCTTATTAGTGGAAGGTCTCCCAACTAATGAAAAACTGTTTTTT
cdr3_aa: CASSLLVEGLPTNEKLFF

clone_size: few
v_call: TRBV27
j_call: TRBJ2-1
d_call: -
cdr3_nt: TGTGCCAGCAGCGGACCATACAATGAGCAGTTCTTC
cdr3_aa: CASSGPYNEQFF

clone_size: -
v_call: TRBV4-3
j_call: TRBJ2-5
d_call: TRBD2
cdr3_nt: TGCGCCAGCAGGGCGGGGGGGCAAGAGACCCAGTACTTC
cdr3_aa: CASRAGGQETQYF

clone_size: -
v_call: TRBV4-3
j_call: TRBJ2-7
d_call: TRBD2
cdr3_nt: TGCGCCAGCAGCCAAGACTCTAGCGGGATCAACTCCTACGAGCAGTACTTC
cdr3_aa: CASSQDSSGINSYEQYF

clone_size: -
v_call: TRBV7-2
j_call: TRBJ1-3
d_call: -
cdr3_nt: TGTGCCAGCAGCCCTGGACAGTTCTCTGGAAACACCATATATTTT
cdr3_aa: CASSPGQFSGNTIYF

clone_size: -
v_call: TRBV7-2
j_call: TRBJ2-1
d_call: -
cdr3_nt: TGTGCCAGCAGCTTAAAATCCGGAAGCTCCTACAATGAGCAGTTCTTC
cdr3_aa: CASSLKSGSSYNEQFF

clone_size: many
v_call: TRBV11-2
j_call: TRBJ2-7
d_call: TRBD2
cdr3_nt: TGTGCCAGCAGCTTAGATGTCGGACTAGCGGGAGTCGAGCAGTACTTC
cdr3_aa: CASSLDVGLAGVEQYF

clone_size: -
v_call: TRBV27
j_call: TRBJ2-5
d_call: TRBD2
cdr3_nt: TGTGCCAGCAGCCTTTCTCCCCCGGGACTAGCGGGGGCCCTACAAGAGACCCAGTACTTC
cdr3_aa: CASSLSPPGLAGALQETQYF

clone_size: many
v_call: TRBV7-3
j_call: TRBJ1-1
d_call: TRBD1
cdr3_nt: TGTGCCAGCAGCCGTGGACAGGGGATGAACACTGAAGCTTTCTTT
cdr3_aa: CASSRGQGMNTEAFF

clone_size: -
v_call: TRBV27
j_call: TRBJ2-7
d_call: TRBD2
cdr3_nt: TGTGCCAGCAGTTGGACTAGCGGGAGCCACGAGCAGTACTTC
cdr3_aa: CASSWTSGSHEQYF

clone_size: many
v_call: TRBV27
j_call: TRBJ2-7
d_call: -
cdr3_nt: TGTGCCAGCAGTCCCCGGGACGGCTCCTACGAGCAGTACTTC
cdr3_aa: CASSPRDGSYEQYF

clone_size: -
v_call: TRBV5-6
j_call: TRBJ1-5
d_call: TRBD1
cdr3_nt: TGTGCCAGCAGCCTCGGACAGGGGTTAGAACCCCAGCATTTT
cdr3_aa: CASSLGQGLEPQHF

clone_size: -
v_call: TRBV7-9
j_call: TRBJ2-1
d_call: TRBD1
cdr3_nt: TGTGCCAGCAGCTTATTACAGGGGAGTAGGAATGAGCAGTTCTTC
cdr3_aa: CASSLLQGSRNEQFF

clone_size: -
v_call: TRBV19
j_call: TRBJ1-4
d_call: -
cdr3_nt: TGTGCCAGTAAGGACCCAGGGGCACGTGAAAAACTGTTTTTT
cdr3_aa: CASKDPGAREKLFF

clone_size: -
v_call: TRBV6-2/TRBV6-3
j_call: TRBJ1-5
d_call: -
cdr3_nt: TGTGCCAGCAGTTACAAAGGGGGTTATCAGCCCCAGCATTTT
cdr3_aa: CASSYKGGYQPQHF